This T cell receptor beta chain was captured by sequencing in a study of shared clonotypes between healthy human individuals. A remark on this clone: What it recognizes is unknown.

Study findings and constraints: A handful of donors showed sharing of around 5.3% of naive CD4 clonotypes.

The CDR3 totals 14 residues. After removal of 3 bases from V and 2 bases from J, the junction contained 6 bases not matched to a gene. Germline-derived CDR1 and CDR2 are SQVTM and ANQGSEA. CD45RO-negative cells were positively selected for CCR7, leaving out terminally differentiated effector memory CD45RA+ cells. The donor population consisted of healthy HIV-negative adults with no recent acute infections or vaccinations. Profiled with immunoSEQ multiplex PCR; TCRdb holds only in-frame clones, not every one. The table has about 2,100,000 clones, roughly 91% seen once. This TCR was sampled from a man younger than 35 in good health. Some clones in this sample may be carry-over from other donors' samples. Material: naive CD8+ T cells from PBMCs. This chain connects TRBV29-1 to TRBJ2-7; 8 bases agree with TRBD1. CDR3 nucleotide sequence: TGCAGCGTTGATGGGCAGGGGGCACCCTACGAGCAGTACTTC. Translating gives CSVDGQGAPYEQYF.